This TCR beta chain was sequenced during a study of CD4 T cells in relation to SARS-CoV-2 and coronaviruses. The overall study: PBMCs were cultured with antigen for roughly 10 days before TCR beta sequencing. Study-level results: In approximately 71% of donors, memory CD4+ clonotypes crossrecognized SARS-CoV-2 and at least one common cold coronavirus spike.

Germline V gene sequence: CDR1 MNHEY, CDR2 SVGEGT. With 5 bases removed from V and 4 bases from J, the gap between germline ends came to 7 bases. CDR3 length: 12 residues. Sequencing used immunoSEQ multiplex PCR; TCRdb keeps in-frame clones, though not all of them. The sample yields some 21,000 clones, over 65% seen once. The unexposed donors gave CD4+ T cells in about 2011-2018, prior to COVID-19. The cells were cultured for less than twelve days before CD4+ T cells were isolated. As cell numbers allowed, unexposed-donor CD4+ T cells faced SARS-CoV-2 S/N and four cold-coronavirus spikes. In the case of this clone: What it binds is unknown.

The receptor was derived from a human donor in good health. This rearrangement joins TRBV6-2 or TRBV6-3 to TRBJ2-3; the D gene is possibly TRBD1 (5 bases). The specimen was CD4+ T cells from PBMCs, cultured in vitro. CDR3: CASSRTSDTQYF. Here the CDR3 DNA reads TGTGCCAGCAGTAGGACATCAGATACGCAGTATTTT.